This is a list of T cell receptor beta chains from one sample in a study of PD-1 blockade in classical Hodgkin lymphoma. Assay used: immunoSEQ multiplex PCR; TCRdb lists only in-frame clones, some missing. Among roughly 97,000 clones listed, roughly 88% were seen once. Sequencing used peripheral blood mononuclear cells (PBMCs), obtained at baseline. These receptors originate from a human donor with classical Hodgkin lymphoma. Both conserved end residues are part of each CDR3. Each record gives: clone size, D gene, J gene, V gene, CDR3 protein, CDR3 DNA. The D gene is left open where the match is weak. A row's size may be missing; if present it is once, few, many or a size class.

>-|-|TRBJ1-2|TRBV9
CASNTGYPPDGYTF
TGTGCCAGCAACACGGGATATCCCCCCGATGGCTACACCTTC
>-|-|TRBJ1-1|TRBV5-1
CASSLGQVNTEAFF
TGCGCCAGCAGCTTGGGACAAGTTAACACTGAAGCTTTCTTT
>-|TRBD1|TRBJ1-2|TRBV10-3
CAISESGQGPNYGYTF
TGTGCCATCAGTGAGTCAGGACAGGGTCCTAACTATGGCTACACCTTC
>-|-|TRBJ2-3|TRBV5-1
CASSLSPTDTQYF
TGCGCCAGCAGCTTGTCCCCGACAGATACGCAGTATTTT
>once|-|TRBJ1-1|TRBV19
CASRVQNTEAFF
TGTGCCAGTAGGGTACAGAACACTGAAGCTTTCTTT
>-|TRBD2|TRBJ2-2|TRBV5-6
CASARTRGANTGELFF
TGTGCCTCCGCCCGGACACGGGGGGCGAACACCGGGGAGCTGTTTTTT
>-|-|TRBJ2-3|TRBV28
CASRDLGTDTQYF
TGTGCCAGCCGGGACTTGGGCACAGATACGCAGTATTTT
>-|-|TRBJ2-1|TRBV6-1
CASSDRGGGSYNEQFF
TGTGCCAGCAGTGACCGGGGAGGAGGTTCCTACAATGAGCAGTTCTTC
>few|-|TRBJ2-7|TRBV5-1
CASRRRDGVYEQYF
TGCGCCAGCCGCCGCCGGGATGGAGTCTACGAGCAGTACTTC
>-|-|TRBJ2-1|TRBV10-3
CAISVLDYNEQFF
TGTGCCATCTCTGTGCTCGACTACAATGAGCAGTTCTTC
>-|TRBD1|TRBJ1-1|TRBV2
CASSLQGTGAEAFF
TGTGCCAGCAGTCTTCAGGGGACAGGCGCCGAAGCTTTCTTT
>-|TRBD2|TRBJ2-3|TRBV2
CASGLAGTDTQYF
TGTGCCAGCGGACTAGCGGGAACAGATACGCAGTATTTT
>-|TRBD2|TRBJ2-7|TRBV19
CASSRGEGRDEQYF
TGTGCCAGTAGTAGGGGGGAGGGCCGCGACGAGCAGTACTTC
>few|-|TRBJ2-3|TRBV13
CASSSWSQPDTQYF
TGTGCCAGCAGCTCCTGGAGCCAACCGGATACGCAGTATTTT
>few|TRBD1|TRBJ1-1|TRBV18
CASSYLTGANTEAFF
TGTGCCAGCTCCTATTTGACAGGGGCCAACACTGAAGCTTTCTTT
>-|TRBD1|TRBJ1-5|TRBV6-5
CASSQDRANQPQHF
TGTGCCAGCAGCCAGGACAGGGCTAATCAGCCCCAGCATTTT
>-|TRBD1|TRBJ2-7|TRBV2
CASSRGQGYEQYF
TGTGCCAGCTCTCGGGGACAGGGCTACGAGCAGTACTTC
>once|TRBD1|TRBJ2-2|TRBV4-2
CASSHTGTGGTGELFF
TGTGCCAGCAGCCACACCGGGACAGGGGGCACCGGGGAGCTGTTTTTT
>-|-|TRBJ2-2|TRBV19
CASSIPLGPGVHTGELFF
TGTGCCAGTAGTATACCACTAGGTCCCGGCGTACACACCGGGGAGCTGTTTTTT
>-|TRBD1|TRBJ2-1|TRBV7-2
CASSLRQGAYNEQFF
TGTGCCAGCAGCCTCCGACAGGGCGCCTACAATGAGCAGTTCTTC
>-|-|TRBJ2-3|TRBV28
CASSLRGLADTQYF
TGTGCCAGCAGTTTACGGGGGCTAGCTGATACGCAGTATTTT
>-|TRBD1|TRBJ2-7|TRBV6-5
CASRGWDRDHEQYF
TGTGCCAGCAGGGGATGGGACAGGGACCACGAGCAGTACTTC
>-|-|TRBJ1-1|TRBV7-2
CASSPGPSVPKAFF
TGTGCCAGCAGCCCCGGGCCCTCCGTCCCCAAAGCTTTCTTT
>-|TRBD2|TRBJ2-2|TRBV5-1
CASSLPRTSGRATGELFF
TGCGCCAGCAGCTTGCCCCGGACTAGCGGGAGGGCCACCGGGGAGCTGTTTTTT
>few|-|TRBJ2-2|TRBV5-4
CASSQRTGELFF
TGTGCCAGCAGCCAGCGTACCGGGGAGCTGTTTTTT
>few|TRBD2|TRBJ2-1|TRBV2
CASSVASGTSSYNEQFF
TGTGCCAGCAGTGTGGCTAGCGGGACCAGCTCCTACAATGAGCAGTTCTTC
>-|-|TRBJ2-2|TRBV7-6
CASSHDSHLNTGELFF
TGTGCCAGCAGCCACGACAGTCACTTGAACACCGGGGAGCTGTTTTTT
>once|-|TRBJ2-2|TRBV6-5
CASTWTSTGELFF
TGTGCCAGCACCTGGACCTCCACCGGGGAGCTGTTTTTT
>-|-|TRBJ2-1|TRBV5-1
CASGARGAEFF
TGCGCCAGCGGGGCGAGGGGGGCGGAGTTCTTC
>-|-|TRBJ1-1|TRBV6-4
CASSKERNTEAFF
TGTGCCAGCAGTAAGGAGAGGAACACTGAAGCTTTCTTT
>-|-|TRBJ2-7|TRBV7-2
CASSSDRTSYEQYF
TGTGCCAGCAGCTCGGACAGAACCTCCTACGAGCAGTACTTC
>few|-|TRBJ1-1|TRBV11-2
CASSIQRDTEAFF
TGTGCCAGCAGCATCCAAAGGGACACTGAAGCTTTCTTT
>-|-|TRBJ2-2|TRBV4-1
CASSQDRGVTGELFF
TGCGCCAGCAGCCAAGATAGGGGGGTCACCGGGGAGCTGTTTTTT
>once|-|TRBJ1-5|TRBV6-8
CASSYSWPGLNPPRSNQPQHF
TGTGCCAGCAGTTACTCGTGGCCGGGACTCAATCCTCCCCGGTCAAATCAGCCCCAGCATTTT
>-|-|TRBJ1-2|TRBV27
CASSPTGGRDGYTF
TGTGCCAGCAGCCCGACGGGGGGGCGGGATGGCTACACCTTC
>-|TRBD2|TRBJ2-3|TRBV9
CASSVGGRAVTDTQYF
TGTGCCAGCAGCGTAGGGGGGAGGGCCGTTACAGATACGCAGTATTTT
>-|TRBD1|TRBJ2-7|TRBV19
CASSTPGTAYEQYF
TGTGCCAGTAGTACCCCCGGGACAGCGTACGAGCAGTACTTC
>few|-|TRBJ2-6|TRBV12-2
CASRPRGTDLSGANVLTF
TGTGCAAGTCGCCCCCGGGGGACGGATCTCTCTGGGGCCAACGTCCTGACTTTC
>-|-|TRBJ2-1|TRBV2
CASSEGPGVSEQFF
TGTGCCAGCAGTGAGGGGCCCGGAGTATCTGAGCAGTTCTTC
>-|-|TRBJ1-2|TRBV5-8
CASSWFGTPPVGYGYTF
TGTGCCAGCAGCTGGTTTGGGACACCTCCCGTAGGGTATGGCTACACCTTC
>-|-|TRBJ2-3|TRBV5-1
CASSLDTDTQYF
TGCGCCAGCAGCCTGGACACAGATACGCAGTATTTT
>-|TRBD2|TRBJ2-1|TRBV7-9
CASSLASGTSGNHEQFF
TGTGCCAGCAGCTTAGCCTCCGGGACTAGCGGGAACCATGAGCAGTTCTTC
>-|TRBD1|TRBJ2-5|TRBV19
CASSIVGTGLETQYF
TGTGCCAGTAGTATAGTCGGGACAGGGTTGGAGACCCAGTACTTC
>-|-|TRBJ2-1|TRBV19
CASTRSSDVGNEQFF
TGTGCCAGTACTCGGAGCTCTGACGTCGGTAATGAGCAGTTCTTC
>-|-|TRBJ2-3|TRBV6-4
CARPAARQITDTQYF
TGTGCCCGCCCGGCGGCCAGGCAAATCACAGATACGCAGTATTTT
>-|-|TRBJ2-7|TRBV14
CASSLNIDPKGEQYF
TGTGCCAGCAGCTTAAACATAGACCCAAAAGGCGAGCAGTACTTC
>-|TRBD2|TRBJ2-1|TRBV7-6
CASSFALAGYNEQFF
TGTGCCAGCAGCTTCGCTCTAGCGGGGTACAATGAGCAGTTCTTC
>-|TRBD2|TRBJ2-1|TRBV25-1
CASSAPRTSGGGEQFF
TGTGCCAGCAGTGCCCCCAGGACTAGCGGCGGTGGTGAGCAGTTCTTC